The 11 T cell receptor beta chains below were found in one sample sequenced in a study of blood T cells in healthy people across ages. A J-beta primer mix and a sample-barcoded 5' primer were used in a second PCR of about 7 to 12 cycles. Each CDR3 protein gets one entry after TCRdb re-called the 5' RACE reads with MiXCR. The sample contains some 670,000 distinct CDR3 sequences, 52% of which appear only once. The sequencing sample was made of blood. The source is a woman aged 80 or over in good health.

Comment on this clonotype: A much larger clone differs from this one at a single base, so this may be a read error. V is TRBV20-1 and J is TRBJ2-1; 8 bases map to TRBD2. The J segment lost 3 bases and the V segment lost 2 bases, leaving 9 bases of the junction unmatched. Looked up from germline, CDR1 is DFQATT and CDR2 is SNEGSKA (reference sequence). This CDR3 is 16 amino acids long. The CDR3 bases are TGCAGTGCTAGACGTGCCCGCGGGAGGATCTACAATGAGCAGTTCTTC. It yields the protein CSARRARGRIYNEQFF.

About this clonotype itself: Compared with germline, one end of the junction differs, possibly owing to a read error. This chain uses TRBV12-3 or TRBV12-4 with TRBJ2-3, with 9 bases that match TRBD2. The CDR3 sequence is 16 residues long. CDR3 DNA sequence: TGTGCCAGCGGGGAAACGACTAGCGGACGCACAGATACGCAATATTTT. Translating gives CASGETTSGRTDTQYF.

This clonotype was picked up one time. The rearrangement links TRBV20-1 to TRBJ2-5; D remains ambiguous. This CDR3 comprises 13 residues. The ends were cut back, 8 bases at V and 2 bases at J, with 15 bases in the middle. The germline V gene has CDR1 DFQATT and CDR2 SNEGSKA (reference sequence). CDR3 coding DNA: TGCAGTATGGAGTCCCTGGGGCAAGAGACCCAGTACTTC. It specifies CSMESLGQETQYF.

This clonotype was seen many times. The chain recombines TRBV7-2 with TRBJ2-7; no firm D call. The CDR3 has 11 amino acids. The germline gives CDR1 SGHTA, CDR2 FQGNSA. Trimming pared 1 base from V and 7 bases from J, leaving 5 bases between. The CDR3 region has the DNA TGTGCCAGCAGCTTAGTCAATGAGCAGTACTTC. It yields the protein CASSLVNEQYF.

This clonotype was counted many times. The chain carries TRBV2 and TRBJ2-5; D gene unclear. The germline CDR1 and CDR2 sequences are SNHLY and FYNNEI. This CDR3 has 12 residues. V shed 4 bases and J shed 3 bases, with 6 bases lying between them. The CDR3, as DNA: TGTGCCAGCAGTGTAGCTGAAGAGACCCAGTACTTC. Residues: CASSVAEETQYF.

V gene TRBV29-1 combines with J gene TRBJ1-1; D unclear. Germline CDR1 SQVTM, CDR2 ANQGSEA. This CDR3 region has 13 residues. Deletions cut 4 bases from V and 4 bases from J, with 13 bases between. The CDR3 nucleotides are TGCAGCGTTGTTGGCCGACTGGCCACTGAAGCTTTCTTT. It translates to CSVVGRLATEAFF.

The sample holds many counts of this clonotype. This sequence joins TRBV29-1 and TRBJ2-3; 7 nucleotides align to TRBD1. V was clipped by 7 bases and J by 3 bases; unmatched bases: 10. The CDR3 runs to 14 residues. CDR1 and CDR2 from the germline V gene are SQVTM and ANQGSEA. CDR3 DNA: TGCAGCGCACCCCGGGGCAGGGGGACAGATACGCAGTATTTT. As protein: CSAPRGRGTDTQYF.

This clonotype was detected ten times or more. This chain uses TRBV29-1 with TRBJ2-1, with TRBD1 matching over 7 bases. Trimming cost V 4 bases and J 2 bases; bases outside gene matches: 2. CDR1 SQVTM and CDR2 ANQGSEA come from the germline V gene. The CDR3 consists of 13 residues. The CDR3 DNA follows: TGCAGCGTTGGGCAGGGGGCCTACAATGAGCAGTTCTTC. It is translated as CSVGQGAYNEQFF.

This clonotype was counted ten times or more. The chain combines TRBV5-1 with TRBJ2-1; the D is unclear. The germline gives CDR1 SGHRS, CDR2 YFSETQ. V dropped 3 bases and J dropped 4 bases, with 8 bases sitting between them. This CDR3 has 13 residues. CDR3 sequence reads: CASSSDPYNEQFF. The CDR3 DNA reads TGCGCCAGCAGCTCAGACCCTTACAATGAGCAGTTCTTC.

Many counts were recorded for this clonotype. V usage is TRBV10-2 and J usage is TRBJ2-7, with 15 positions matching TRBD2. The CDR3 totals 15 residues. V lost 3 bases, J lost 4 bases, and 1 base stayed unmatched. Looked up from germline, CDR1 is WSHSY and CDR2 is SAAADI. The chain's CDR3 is CASSDGTSGRYEQYF. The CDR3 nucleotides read TGCGCCAGCAGTGATGGGACTAGCGGGAGGTACGAGCAGTACTTC.

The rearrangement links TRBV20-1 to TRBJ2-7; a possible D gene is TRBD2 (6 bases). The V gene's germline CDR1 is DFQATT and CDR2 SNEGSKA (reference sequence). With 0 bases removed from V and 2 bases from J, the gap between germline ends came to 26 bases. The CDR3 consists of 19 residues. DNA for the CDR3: TGCAGTGCTAGAGATTCCCGCGGTCGGGAGCGAAAATTAACCTACGAGCAGTACTTC. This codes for CSARDSRGRERKLTYEQYF.